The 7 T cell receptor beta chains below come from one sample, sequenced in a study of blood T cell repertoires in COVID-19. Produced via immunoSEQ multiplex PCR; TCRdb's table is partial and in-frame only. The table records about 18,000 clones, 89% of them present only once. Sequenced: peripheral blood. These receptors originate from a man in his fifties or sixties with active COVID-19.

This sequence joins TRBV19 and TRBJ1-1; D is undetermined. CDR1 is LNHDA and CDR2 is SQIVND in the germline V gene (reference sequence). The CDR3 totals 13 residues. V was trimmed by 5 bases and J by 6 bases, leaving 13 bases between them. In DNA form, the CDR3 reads TGTGCCAGTAGTGTTAAGCAGGCTGCTGAAGCTTTCTTT. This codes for CASSVKQAAEAFF.

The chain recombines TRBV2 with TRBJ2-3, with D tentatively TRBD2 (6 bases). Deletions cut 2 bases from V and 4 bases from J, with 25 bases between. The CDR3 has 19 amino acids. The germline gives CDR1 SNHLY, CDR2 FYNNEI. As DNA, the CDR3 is TGTGCCAGCAGTGAATCGATCTTGGGTCTAGCGATCGAGGCAGATACGCAGTATTTT. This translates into CASSESILGLAIEADTQYF.

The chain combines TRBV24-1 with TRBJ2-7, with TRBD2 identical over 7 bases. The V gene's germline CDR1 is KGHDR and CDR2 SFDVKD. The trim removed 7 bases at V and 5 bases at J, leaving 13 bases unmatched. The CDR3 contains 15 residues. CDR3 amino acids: CATSSFGGSSDEQYF. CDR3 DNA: TGTGCCACCAGCTCCTTCGGCGGGAGTTCGGACGAGCAGTACTTC.

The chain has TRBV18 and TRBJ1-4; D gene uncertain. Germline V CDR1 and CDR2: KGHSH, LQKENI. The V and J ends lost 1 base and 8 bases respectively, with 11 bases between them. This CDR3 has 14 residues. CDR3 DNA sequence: TGTGCCAGCTCACCACTCCGGAGGCGGGAAAAACTGTTTTTT. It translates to CASSPLRRREKLFF.

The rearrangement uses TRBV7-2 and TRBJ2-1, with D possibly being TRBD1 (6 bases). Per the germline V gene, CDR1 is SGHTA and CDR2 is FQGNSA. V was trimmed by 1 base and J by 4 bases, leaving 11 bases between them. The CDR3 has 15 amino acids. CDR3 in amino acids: CASSLGPRGYNEQFF. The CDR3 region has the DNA TGTGCCAGCAGCTTAGGCCCTAGGGGGTACAATGAGCAGTTCTTC.

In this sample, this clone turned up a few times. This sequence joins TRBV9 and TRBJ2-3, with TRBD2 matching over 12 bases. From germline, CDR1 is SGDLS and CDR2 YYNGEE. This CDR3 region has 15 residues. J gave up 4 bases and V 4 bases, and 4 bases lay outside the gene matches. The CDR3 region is CASSSRTSGADTQYF. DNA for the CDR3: TGTGCCAGCAGCTCTCGGACTAGCGGGGCAGATACGCAGTATTTT.

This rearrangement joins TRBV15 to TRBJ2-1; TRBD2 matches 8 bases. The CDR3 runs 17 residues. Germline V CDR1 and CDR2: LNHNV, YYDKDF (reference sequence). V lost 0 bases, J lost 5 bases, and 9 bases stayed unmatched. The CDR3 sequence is CATSREKMGLVNNEQFF. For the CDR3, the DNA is TGTGCCACCAGCAGAGAGAAGATGGGACTAGTCAACAATGAGCAGTTCTTC.